Detailed here is one TCR beta chain. Its antigen remains unidentified. No per-base quality is available; no much larger clone lies one base away. The sequencer was an Illumina NovaSeq 6000. cDNA libraries for TCRalpha and TCRbeta were prepared by 5'RACE using constant-segment primers, with sample barcodes and unique molecular identifiers added. Trizol reagent was used to extract RNA from every sample. Library amplification was performed in two PCR steps, and a second sample barcode and Illumina TruSeq adapters were introduced in the second step. The libraries were sequenced on an Illumina NovaSeq using 2 x 150 bp paired-end reads. Turning to the authors' computational methods: Demultiplexing of reads and collapsing into UMI-guided consensus sequences were performed with migec v1.2.7. With mixcr v2.1.11, UMI consensuses were aligned to TRA and TRB V and J templates and assembled into clonotypes. A clonotype was counted as expanded or contracted only if both edgeR and NoisET called the change significant, with noise models trained on biological replicates. For edgeR calls, the cutoffs were a false discovery rate-adjusted p below 0.01 and a log2 fold-change threshold of 1. As an exploratory analysis of dynamics, max-normalized trajectories of the 1000 most abundant clonotypes were examined by PCA with hierarchical clustering. The CD4 or CD8 phenotype of responding clones was assigned using the separately sequenced CD4+ and CD8+ repertoires. TCRdb handled the public reads itself, with Q25 trimming in fastp and clone calling in MiXCR, and kept productive beta chains. Identical CDR3 proteins give one entry, which carries the most common genes and DNA. What appears here as the V and J calls and clone size reflects TCRdb's work, not the paper's. Here the sample has some 160,000 distinct CDR3 sequences; approximately 12% occur a single time. The ten most abundant clones make up 2.5% to 3.5% of the sample.

The V and J ends are trimmed by 1 base and 5 bases, leaving 17 bases between them. CDR3 length: 16 amino acids, cysteine to phenylalanine. The DNA shown is the 48-base CDR3, in frame from base 1. Taken from the germline V gene, the CDR1 and CDR2 loops are SGHRS and YFSETQ. This entry is derived from a study of T-cell memory formation after mild COVID-19 (dated by TCRdb to about 2021). Context from the whole study: TCR sequence clusters from the two donors were found to be largely donor specific. The cohort was made up of two young adult volunteers, one female and one male, who were previously healthy. In a couple of donors, T-cell clones that expanded and contracted after mild COVID-19 were followed by sequencing TCRalpha and TCRbeta repertoires longitudinally.

Overall study outcomes, separate from this receptor: The second-wave clones that peaked on day 37 were not confirmed to be SARS-CoV-2 specific. Only a couple of mild cases were covered by the study, and larger cohorts that include severe cases with pre-infection samples were considered necessary. The detection of some responding clones in pre-infection memory suggests that pre-existing cross-reactive memory T cells joined the SARS-CoV-2 response. Contracting CD4+ clones appeared mostly in the CM and EM memory subsets, whereas CD8+ clones were enriched in EMRA. Clones contracting from day 15 to 85 had balanced CD4/CD8 phenotypes, while a second wave expanding from day 15 to 37 was biased towards CD4+.

PBMCs were isolated by Ficoll-Paque density gradient centrifugation. The rearrangement combines TRBV5-1 with TRBJ2-3; the D element could tentatively be TRBD1 or TRBD2, as 5 bases agree for each. Material: PBMCs or a T cell subset sorted from them (not recorded which). The sequence was obtained from a man younger than 30 who had mild COVID-19 (a few samples of this study predate the infection). The sample titles of this study are shuffled in the database, so cell type and time point are left out; the donor was told from shared clones. The DNA is as follows: TGCGCCAGCAGCTTGCTTACCGGGGCGGGTGGAGATACGCAGTATTTT. This translates into CASSLLTGAGGDTQYF.